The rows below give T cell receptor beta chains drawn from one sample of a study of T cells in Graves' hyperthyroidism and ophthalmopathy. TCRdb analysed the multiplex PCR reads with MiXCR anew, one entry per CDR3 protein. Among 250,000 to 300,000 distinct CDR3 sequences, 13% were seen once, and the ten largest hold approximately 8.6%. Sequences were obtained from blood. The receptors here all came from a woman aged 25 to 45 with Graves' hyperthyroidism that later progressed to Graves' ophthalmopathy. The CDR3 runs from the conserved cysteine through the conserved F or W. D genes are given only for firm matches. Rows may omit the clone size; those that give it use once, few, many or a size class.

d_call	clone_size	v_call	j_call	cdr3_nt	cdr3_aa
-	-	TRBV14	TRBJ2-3	TGTGCCAGCAGCCTAATAGTTGGGGGAGATACGCAGTATTTT	CASSLIVGGDTQYF
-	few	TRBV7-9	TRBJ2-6	TGTGCCAGCAGCTTAGCAATGGGGGAGACCGACCCTGGGGCCAACGTCCTGACTTTC	CASSLAMGETDPGANVLTF
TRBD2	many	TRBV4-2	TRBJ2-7	TGTGCCAGCAGCCAAGATGGCTACCCAGCGGGGTACTACGAGCAGTACTTC	CASSQDGYPAGYYEQYF
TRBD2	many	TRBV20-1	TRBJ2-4	TGCAGTGCCCTTCCCGCACTAGCGGGAGTGGACATTCAGTACTTC	CSALPALAGVDIQYF
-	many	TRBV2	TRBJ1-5	TGTGCCAGCAGTGCTGTTGCGGGGGATCAGCCCCAGCATTTT	CASSAVAGDQPQHF
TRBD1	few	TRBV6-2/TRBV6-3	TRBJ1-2	TGTGCCAGCACCTTCTCCGGACAGGGGGTTGAGGGCTACACCTTC	CASTFSGQGVEGYTF
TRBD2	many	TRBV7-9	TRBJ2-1	TGTGCCAGCAGCTTGCCCTCCCTAGCGGGAGTCACCTATTACAATGAGCAGTTCTTC	CASSLPSLAGVTYYNEQFF
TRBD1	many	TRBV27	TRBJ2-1	TGTGCCAGCAGTTTAGGCAGGACAGGGTGGTACAATGAGCAGTTCTTC	CASSLGRTGWYNEQFF
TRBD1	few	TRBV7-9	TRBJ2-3	TGTGCCAGCAGTCCTATGAAGCGGGACAGGGGACATACGCAGTATTTT	CASSPMKRDRGHTQYF
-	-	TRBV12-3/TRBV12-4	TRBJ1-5	TGTGCCAGCAGTTTCAGGTTAAATCAGCCCCAGCATTTT	CASSFRLNQPQHF
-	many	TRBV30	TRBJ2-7	TGTGCCTGGAGTGAATCCCGATACGAGCAGTACTTC	CAWSESRYEQYF
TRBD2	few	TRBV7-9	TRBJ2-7	TGTGTCAGCAGTTCTACTAGCGGGAGATCCTACGAGCAGTACTTC	CVSSSTSGRSYEQYF
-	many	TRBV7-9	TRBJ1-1	TGTGCCAGCAGTTTAGGGCAGAACACTGAAGCTTTCTTT	CASSLGQNTEAFF
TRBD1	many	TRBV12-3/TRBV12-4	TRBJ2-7	TGTGCCAGCAGAAGCCGACAGGGGGCAGGGTACGAGCAGTACTTC	CASRSRQGAGYEQYF
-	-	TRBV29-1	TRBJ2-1	TGCAGCGTTGAAACCCAGGGATACAATGAGCAGTTCTTC	CSVETQGYNEQFF
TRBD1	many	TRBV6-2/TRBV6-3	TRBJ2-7	TGTGCCAGCAGTTGGGACAGGGGGCTCGAGCAGTACTTC	CASSWDRGLEQYF
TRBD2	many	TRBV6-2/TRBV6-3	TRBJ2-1	TGTGCCAGCAATTTAGCGGGAGGGGATGAGCAGTTCTTC	CASNLAGGDEQFF
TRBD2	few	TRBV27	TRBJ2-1	TGTGCCAGCAGTTCATATCTAGCGGGAGTGGATGAGCAGTTCTTC	CASSSYLAGVDEQFF
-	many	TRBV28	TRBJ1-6	TGTGCCAGCAGTTTAAACCTGTTTCCCAATTCACCCCTCCACTTT	CASSLNLFPNSPLHF
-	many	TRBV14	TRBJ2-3	TGTGCCAGCAGCCAAGGACTCCAGGCAAAGCAGTATTTT	CASSQGLQAKQYF
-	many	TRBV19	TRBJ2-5	TGTGCCAGTAGTCTGGAGGACCAAGAGACCCAGTACTTC	CASSLEDQETQYF
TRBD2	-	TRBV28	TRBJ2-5	TGTGCCGGCAGGAGGGGACTCCTGGGGACTAGCGGGAGAGAGACCCAGTACTTC	CAGRRGLLGTSGRETQYF
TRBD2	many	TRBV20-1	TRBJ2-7	TGCAGTGCTAGAGCTACTAGCGGCCTGAGCTCCTACGAGCAGTACTTC	CSARATSGLSSYEQYF
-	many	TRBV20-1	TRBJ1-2	TGCAGTGCTAGAGACTGGCAGGGGTATGGCTACACCTTC	CSARDWQGYGYTF
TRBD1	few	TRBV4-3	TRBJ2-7	TGCGCCAGCAGCCAAAGGACAGGCCACGAGCAGTACTTC	CASSQRTGHEQYF
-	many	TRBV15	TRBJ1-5	TGTGCCACCAGCAGAGCGGGGGGTCGGCCCCAGCATTTT	CATSRAGGRPQHF
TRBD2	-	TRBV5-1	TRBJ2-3	TGCGCCAGCAGAGGTAGCGGGAGGGGCACAGATACGCAGTATTTT	CASRGSGRGTDTQYF
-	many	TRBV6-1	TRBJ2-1	TGTGCCAGCACCCTAGGCGGGACCGAGGGCGGTGAGCAGTTCTTC	CASTLGGTEGGEQFF
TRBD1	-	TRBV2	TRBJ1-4	TGTGCCAGCACCGGACAGGGGGCTCGGTCTAATGAAAAACTGTTTTTT	CASTGQGARSNEKLFF
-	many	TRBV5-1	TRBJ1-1	TGCGCCAGCAGCTGGGATGGGGGCACTGAAGCTTTCTTT	CASSWDGGTEAFF
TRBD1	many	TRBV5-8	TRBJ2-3	TGTGCCAGCAGCAAGTGGACAGGGAGCACAGATACGCAGTATTTT	CASSKWTGSTDTQYF
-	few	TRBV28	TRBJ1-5	TGTGCCAGCAGTTTGGGCCTCCAGCCCCAGCATTTT	CASSLGLQPQHF
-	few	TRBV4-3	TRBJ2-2	TGCGCCAGCAGCCAAGATCCAGGGTCTACCACCCGGGAGCTGTTTTTT	CASSQDPGSTTRELFF
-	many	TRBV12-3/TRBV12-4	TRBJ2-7	TGTGCCAGCAGTTTCGGGCGGACCTCCTACGAGCAGTACTTC	CASSFGRTSYEQYF
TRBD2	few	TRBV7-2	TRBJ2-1	TGTGCCAGCAGCGGCCTGACTAGCGTCTATGAGCAGTTCTTC	CASSGLTSVYEQFF
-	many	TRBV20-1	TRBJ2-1	TGCAGTGCTAGAGCCAGCGGCTACAATGAGCAGTTCTTC	CSARASGYNEQFF
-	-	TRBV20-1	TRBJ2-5	TGCAGTGCTAGAGATTTAAAGGGGGCGGGATTGAAGACCCAGTACTTC	CSARDLKGAGLKTQYF
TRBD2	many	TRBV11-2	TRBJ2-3	TGTGCCAGCAGCTCATTTGAGGCGGGACTAGCCCTCTTGATGGCAGATACGCAGTATTTT	CASSSFEAGLALLMADTQYF
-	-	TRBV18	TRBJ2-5	TGTGCCAGCTCACCAGACTACTTATCATCAGAGACCCAGTACTTC	CASSPDYLSSETQYF
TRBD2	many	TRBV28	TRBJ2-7	TGTGCCAGCAGTTCCCCCGCTAGCGGCTCCTACGAGCAGTACTTC	CASSSPASGSYEQYF
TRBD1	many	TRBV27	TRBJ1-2	TGTGCCAGCAGTTTATCGGGGACAGGGGACTATGGCTACACCTTC	CASSLSGTGDYGYTF
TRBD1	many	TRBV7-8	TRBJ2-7	TGTGCCAGCAGCTCCTATGGGACAGGGATGGACGAGCAGTACTTC	CASSSYGTGMDEQYF
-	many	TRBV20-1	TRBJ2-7	TGCAGTGCCCCCCCCAGGACGGGCTACGAGCAGTACTTC	CSAPPRTGYEQYF
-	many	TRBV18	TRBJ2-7	TGTGCCAGCTCGTCACAGAGAACCCTCTACGAGCAGTACTTC	CASSSQRTLYEQYF
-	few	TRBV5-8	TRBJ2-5	TGTGCCAGCAGCGTCCCGACGGAAGAGACCCAGTACTTC	CASSVPTEETQYF
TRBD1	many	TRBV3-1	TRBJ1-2	TGTGCCAGCAGCCGCGACAGGGGCTATGGCTACACCTTC	CASSRDRGYGYTF
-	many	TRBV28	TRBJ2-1	TGTGCCAGCAGTCCGAAGACACTTCTGAATTACAATGAGCAGTTCTTC	CASSPKTLLNYNEQFF
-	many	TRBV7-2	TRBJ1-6	TGTGCCAGCAGCTTAGATCAGGGCACTGATTCACCCCTCCACTTT	CASSLDQGTDSPLHF